The 29 T cell receptor beta chains reported below all come from one sample, sequenced in a study of shared clonotypes between healthy human individuals. Profiled with immunoSEQ multiplex PCR; TCRdb holds only in-frame clones, not every one. The table records approximately 980,000 clones, roughly 72% of them present only once. Specimen: memory CD4+ T cells sorted from blood. The subset is: CD45RA-negative fraction. These receptor sequences come from a man between 18 and 35 years old in good health.

The V call is TRBV29-1, the J call TRBJ1-2; D is uncertain. The germline V gene has CDR1 SQVTM and CDR2 ANQGSEA. Trimming removed 6 bases at V and 4 bases at J, with 15 bases between. The CDR3 totals 13 residues. The DNA for the CDR3 is TGCAGCGTGGAACGGGTCTTGGGCTATGGCTACACCTTC. Amino acid sequence: CSVERVLGYGYTF.

This sequence joins TRBV5-1 and TRBJ2-5; 7 positions match TRBD1. This CDR3 is 15 amino acids long. The junction had 9 bases not matched to a gene; V was cut back by 4 bases and J by 3 bases. The germline CDR1 and CDR2 sequences are SGHRS and YFSETQ. CDR3 DNA sequence: TGCGCCAGCAGCCATACAGGGGCGGGTGAAGAGACCCAGTACTTC. This encodes CASSHTGAGEETQYF.

The chain is built from TRBV7-9 and TRBJ2-3; D call uncertain. The CDR3 totals 14 residues. Trimming removed 0 bases from V and 0 bases from J, with 4 bases in between. Looked up from germline, CDR1 is SEHNR and CDR2 is FQNEAQ (reference sequence). The CDR3 region has the DNA TGTGCCAGCAGCTTAGCAGACAGCACAGATACGCAGTATTTT. As protein: CASSLADSTDTQYF.

Concerning this clone: Within the sample, other DNA sequences also encode this same CDR3. The chain employs TRBV10-3 and TRBJ2-3; no definite D call. Germline V gene lookup returns CDR1 ENHRY and CDR2 SYGVKD. Between the trimmed V and J ends, which lost 2 bases and 0 bases, there was a span of 6 bases. This CDR3 has 14 amino acids. For the CDR3, the DNA is TGTGCCATCAGTGAGAGTCTTAGCACAGATACGCAGTATTTT. Translating gives CAISESLSTDTQYF.

The chain uses TRBV9 and TRBJ2-1; 11 nucleotides line up with TRBD2. CDR3 length: 15 amino acids. The V segment lost 3 bases and the J segment 7 bases; nucleotides outside the gene matches: 6. From germline, CDR1 is SGDLS and CDR2 YYNGEE. CDR3 in DNA: TGTGCCAGCAGCGATCTAGCGGGGGGACTTAATGAGCAGTTCTTC. Its protein product is CASSDLAGGLNEQFF.

This clone was detected many times. The chain combines TRBV2 with TRBJ2-2, with 7 bases matching TRBD2. The CDR3 totals 17 residues. Trimming removed 6 bases from V and 3 bases from J; junction bases left unmatched: 13. CDR1 is SNHLY and CDR2 is FYNNEI in the germline V gene. CDR3 sequence: CASRRLAARSHTGELFF. The CDR3 DNA reads as TGTGCCAGCAGGAGACTAGCCGCGCGGTCTCACACCGGGGAGCTGTTTTTT.

The chain employs TRBV18 and TRBJ1-1; D is possibly TRBD1 (5 bases). The V gene lost 3 bases and the J gene lost 0 bases, with 20 bases spanning the gap. CDR1 is KGHSH and CDR2 is LQKENI in the germline V gene. The CDR3 runs 18 residues. CDR3: CASSPLRTTTSMNTEAFF. DNA of the CDR3: TGTGCCAGCTCACCTCTTAGGACAACTACATCCATGAACACTGAAGCTTTCTTT. Drawing the rest from reference TRBV18 and TRBJ1-1, the complete variable domain is NAGVMQNPRHLVRRRGQEARLRCSPMKGHSHVYWYRQLPEEGLKFMVYLQKENIIDESGMPKERFSAEFPKEGPSILRIQQVVRGDSAAYFCASSPLRTTTSMNTEAFFGQGTRLTVV.

As concerns this clone: The same CDR3 can be traced to other DNA sequences in this sample. The chain is built from TRBV7-9 and TRBJ2-7; D is possibly TRBD1 (6 bases). Germline values: CDR1 SEHNR, CDR2 FQNEAQ (reference sequence). Trimming shortened V by 5 bases and J by 1 base, and 12 bases separated the two germline ends. The CDR3 has 14 residues. CDR3 nucleotide sequence: TGTGCCAGCAGCCCTCAGGGGAGTTCCTACGAGCAGTACTTC. Residues: CASSPQGSSYEQYF.

The genes are TRBV6-4 and TRBJ2-2, with TRBD1 matching over 7 bases. Trimming took 5 bases from V and 4 from J; bases not matched to a gene: 4. This CDR3 has 14 amino acids. CDR1 and CDR2 (germline): MRHNA, SNTAGT. This CDR3 reads CASSTTGTTGELFF. The CDR3 DNA follows: TGTGCCAGCAGTACGACAGGGACCACCGGGGAGCTGTTTTTT.

The chain carries TRBV5-6 and TRBJ1-2, with unresolved D. The CDR3 extends over 14 amino acids. Germline V gene lookup returns CDR1 SGHDT and CDR2 YYEEEE. V lost 6 bases to trimming and J lost 8 bases, with 20 bases between them. CDR3 amino acids: CASTGPKGSWGYTF. The DNA of the CDR3 is TGTGCCAGCACCGGACCTAAAGGCAGCTGGGGCTACACCTTC. Combining the CDR3 with reference TRBV5-6 and TRBJ1-2 gives the whole variable domain DAGVTQSPTHLIKTRGQQVTLRCSPKSGHDTVSWYQQALGQGPQFIFQYYEEEERQRGNFPDRFSGHQFPNYSSELNVNALLLGDSALYLCASTGPKGSWGYTFGSGTRLTVV.

The J gene is TRBJ2-4, the V gene TRBV15; 9 positions agree with TRBD2. CDR1 is LNHNV and CDR2 is YYDKDF in the germline V gene (reference sequence). Germline trimming cut 5 bases from V and 0 bases from J; bases unmatched to any gene: 5. This CDR3 comprises 16 residues. The CDR3 region has the DNA TGTGCCACCAGCCCGAGCGGGGGGTTAGCCAAAAACATTCAGTACTTC. Protein sequence: CATSPSGGLAKNIQYF.

As concerns this clone: In the same sample, other DNA sequences code for this CDR3. In DNA, the CDR3 is TGTGCCATCAGTGAACGGCCCTACGAGCAGTACTTC. Translated: CAISERPYEQYF. V usage is TRBV10-3 and J usage is TRBJ2-7; D remains ambiguous. Germline V gives CDR1 ENHRY, CDR2 SYGVKD. The CDR3 covers 12 residues. The ends were cut back, 3 bases at V and 2 bases at J, with 5 bases in the middle.

This chain uses TRBV30 with TRBJ1-3, with D unresolved. CDR3 length: 13 amino acids. Germline values: CDR1 GTSNPN, CDR2 SVGIG (reference sequence). CDR3 in DNA: TGTGCTACCACTTACACCTCTGGAAACACCATATATTTT. Encoded protein: CATTYTSGNTIYF.

V gene TRBV30 combines with J gene TRBJ1-2; D is perhaps TRBD1 (5 bases). Germline CDR1 is GTSNPN and CDR2 is SVGIG (reference sequence). V lost 0 bases to trimming and J lost 8 bases, with 13 bases between them. This CDR3 is 13 amino acids long. CDR3 in DNA: TGTGCCTGGAGTGTAAGACAGTATACAGGCTACACCTTC. Its protein is CAWSVRQYTGYTF.

This clone occurred once. The J gene is TRBJ2-7, the V gene TRBV27; 7 positions match TRBD2. The germline gives CDR1 MNHEY, CDR2 SMNVEV (reference sequence). The CDR3 totals 13 residues. The V gene end was trimmed by 8 bases and the J gene end by 3 bases; junction bases not matched to a gene: 7. The CDR3: CASRRTSGYEQYF. CDR3 sequence (DNA): TGTGCCAGCCGTAGGACTAGTGGCTACGAGCAGTACTTC.

The CDR3 is CASSQGRTGNEQFF. The CDR3 region has the DNA TGTGCCAGCAGCCAGGGACGTACGGGCAATGAGCAGTTCTTC. This chain links TRBV7-2 with TRBJ2-1; TRBD1 or TRBD2 may be the D gene (5 bases each). Between the trimmed V and J ends, which lost 5 bases and 6 bases, there was a span of 14 bases. The CDR3 consists of 14 residues. CDR1 is SGHTA and CDR2 is FQGNSA in the germline V gene.

The chain uses TRBV5-6 and TRBJ1-6, with 8 bases lining up with TRBD1. CDR3 length: 18 amino acids. Germline assignment: CDR1 SGHDT and CDR2 YYEEEE. The V gene end was trimmed by 4 bases and the J gene end by 0 bases; junction bases not matched to a gene: 9. The CDR3 protein is CASSPDRGRSSYNSPLHF. CDR3 bases: TGTGCCAGCAGCCCAGACAGGGGCCGGAGCTCCTATAATTCACCCCTCCACTTT.

This chain uses TRBV30 with TRBJ2-7, with D unclear. In germline, CDR1 is GTSNPN, CDR2 SVGIG (reference sequence). V lost 0 bases and J 7 bases, leaving 13 bases between the germline ends. This CDR3 is 13 amino acids long. The chain's CDR3 is CAWSVHSPAEQYF. For the CDR3, the DNA is TGTGCCTGGAGTGTACACTCCCCTGCAGAGCAGTACTTC.

Worth noting for this clone: Distinct nucleotide sequences in the sample also encode this CDR3. The chain combines TRBV7-9 with TRBJ1-3; D is uncertain. From germline, CDR1 is SEHNR and CDR2 FQNEAQ (reference sequence). The CDR3 totals 14 residues. Trimming took 1 base from V and 1 from J, leaving 5 bases between them. The CDR3 nucleotides read TGTGCCAGCAGCTTAGGAGGGTCTGGAAACACCATATATTTT. This encodes CASSLGGSGNTIYF.

This clone was detected only a few times. The V and J genes are TRBV18 and TRBJ2-7; a weak D match, TRBD1 (6 bases). V was shortened by 2 bases and J by 0 bases, with 17 bases between the two germline ends. The CDR3 totals 17 residues. Germline lookup yields CDR1 KGHSH and CDR2 LQKENI. The CDR3 loop reads CASSPYLEQGSSYEQYF. The DNA for the CDR3 is TGTGCCAGCTCACCATACCTGGAACAGGGCTCCTCCTACGAGCAGTACTTC.

The chain employs TRBV9 and TRBJ1-1; unclear D gene. Deletions cut 0 bases from V and 2 bases from J, with 11 bases between. The CDR3 runs to 15 residues. Germline assignment: CDR1 SGDLS and CDR2 YYNGEE. DNA for the CDR3: TGTGCCAGCAGCGTAGGCTCCGGGATAAACACTGAAGCTTTCTTT. Amino acids: CASSVGSGINTEAFF.

With regard to this clone: Other DNA sequences in the same sample also yield this CDR3. The chain uses TRBV30 and TRBJ1-1; 7 nucleotides line up with TRBD1. The CDR3 consists of 13 residues. The germline V gene encodes CDR1 GTSNPN and CDR2 SVGIG (reference sequence). J gave up 1 base and V 5 bases, and 4 bases lay outside the gene matches. The CDR3 coding sequence is TGTGCCTGGTCGGGACAGCCGAACACTGAAGCTTTCTTT. Residues: CAWSGQPNTEAFF.

The CDR3 loop is CAITLSGGPNTEAFF. The CDR3 region has the DNA TGTGCCATCACCCTGAGCGGGGGGCCGAACACTGAAGCTTTCTTT. The genes are TRBV10-3 and TRBJ1-1; weak D call: TRBD1 (6 bases). The germline V gene encodes CDR1 ENHRY and CDR2 SYGVKD. Trimming removed 7 bases at V and 1 base at J, with 16 bases between. The CDR3 covers 15 residues.

The sample holds a few counts of this clone. This chain links TRBV10-3 with TRBJ1-1; 7 bases map to TRBD1. Germline V gene lookup returns CDR1 ENHRY and CDR2 SYGVKD. The CDR3 runs 15 residues. Unmatched junction bases numbered 8, after V lost 4 bases and J lost 3 bases. The CDR3 is CAISAYGGTDTEAFF. CDR3 bases: TGTGCCATCAGTGCTTATGGTGGGACAGACACTGAAGCTTTCTTT.

This clone was observed a single time. Other DNA sequences in the sample encode the same CDR3. The V and J genes are TRBV5-1 and TRBJ2-3, with a tentative D call TRBD1 (5 bases). The CDR3 is 12 amino acids. The V and J ends lost 3 bases and 5 bases respectively, with 7 bases between them. Germline V CDR1 and CDR2: SGHRS, YFSETQ. CDR3 coding DNA: TGCGCCAGCAGCTCAGGGAAAGATACGCAGTATTTT. Translating it yields CASSSGKDTQYF.

A note on this clone: Other nucleotide sequences in the sample specify the same CDR3. The chain is built from TRBV5-1 and TRBJ1-4; D is perhaps TRBD1 (5 bases). The CDR3 covers 14 residues. CDR1 and CDR2 (germline): SGHRS, YFSETQ. Trimming cost V 5 bases and J 8 bases, with 16 bases left between them. CDR3 in amino acids: CASSIGTGGEKLFF. The CDR3 DNA reads as TGCGCCAGCAGTATAGGAACAGGCGGGGAAAAACTGTTTTTT.

V is TRBV18 and J is TRBJ1-2; no clear D gene. V was pared by 3 bases and J by 8 bases, with 13 bases between. From germline, CDR1 is KGHSH and CDR2 LQKENI. This CDR3 spans 13 amino acids. The CDR3 here is CASSPSTEGGYTF. For the CDR3, the DNA is TGTGCCAGCTCACCCAGTACAGAGGGCGGCTACACCTTC.

The chain links TRBV28 to TRBJ2-7; 8 bases match TRBD1. This CDR3 contains 16 residues. CDR1 MDHEN and CDR2 SYDVKM come from the germline V gene. Germline trimming cut 5 bases from V and 0 bases from J; bases unmatched to any gene: 9. In nucleotides, the CDR3 is TGTGCCAGCAGTCCAACAGGGGGTGCTAGCTCCTACGAGCAGTACTTC. It yields the protein CASSPTGGASSYEQYF.

This chain joins TRBV2 and TRBJ1-4; perhaps TRBD1 as D (6 bases). The CDR3 has 13 amino acids. The germline V and J ends were trimmed by 7 bases and 8 bases, with 14 bases remaining between them. Per germline, CDR1 SNHLY and CDR2 FYNNEI. The CDR3 is CASTRGQSEKLFF. In DNA form, the CDR3 reads TGTGCCAGCACCCGGGGACAATCAGAAAAACTGTTTTTT.